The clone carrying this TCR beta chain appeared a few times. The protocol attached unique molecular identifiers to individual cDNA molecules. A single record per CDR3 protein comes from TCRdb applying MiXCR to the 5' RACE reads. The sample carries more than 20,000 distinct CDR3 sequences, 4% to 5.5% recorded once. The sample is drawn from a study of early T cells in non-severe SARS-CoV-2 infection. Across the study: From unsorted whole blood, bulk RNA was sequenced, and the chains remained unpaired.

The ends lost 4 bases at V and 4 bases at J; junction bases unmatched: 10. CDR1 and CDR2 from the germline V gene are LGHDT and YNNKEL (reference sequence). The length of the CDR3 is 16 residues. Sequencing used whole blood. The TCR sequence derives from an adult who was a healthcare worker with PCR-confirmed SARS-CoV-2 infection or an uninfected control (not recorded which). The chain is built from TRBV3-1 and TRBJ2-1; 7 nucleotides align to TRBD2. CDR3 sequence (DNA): TGTGCCAGCAGCCTCTTAGCGGGTTTGGGGTACAATGAGCAGTTCTTC. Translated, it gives CASSLLAGLGYNEQFF.